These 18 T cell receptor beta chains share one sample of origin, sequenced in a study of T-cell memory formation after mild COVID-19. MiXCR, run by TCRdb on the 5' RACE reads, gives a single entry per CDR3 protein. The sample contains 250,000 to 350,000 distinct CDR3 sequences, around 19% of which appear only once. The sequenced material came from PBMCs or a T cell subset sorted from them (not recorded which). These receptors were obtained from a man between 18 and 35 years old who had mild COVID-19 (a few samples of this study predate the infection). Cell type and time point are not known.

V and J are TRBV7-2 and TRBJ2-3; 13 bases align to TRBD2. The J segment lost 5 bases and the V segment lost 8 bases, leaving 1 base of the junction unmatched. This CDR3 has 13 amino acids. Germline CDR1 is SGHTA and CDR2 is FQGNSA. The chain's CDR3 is CASGTSGIDTQYF. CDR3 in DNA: TGTGCCAGCGGGACTAGCGGGATAGATACGCAGTATTTT.

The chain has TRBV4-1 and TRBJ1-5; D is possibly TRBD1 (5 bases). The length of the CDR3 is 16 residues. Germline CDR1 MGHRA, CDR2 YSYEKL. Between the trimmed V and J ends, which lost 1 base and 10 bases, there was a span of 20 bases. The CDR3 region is CASSQGPGSPGGPQHF. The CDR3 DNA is TGCGCCAGCAGCCAAGGCCCGGGATCGCCCGGGGGACCCCAGCATTTT.

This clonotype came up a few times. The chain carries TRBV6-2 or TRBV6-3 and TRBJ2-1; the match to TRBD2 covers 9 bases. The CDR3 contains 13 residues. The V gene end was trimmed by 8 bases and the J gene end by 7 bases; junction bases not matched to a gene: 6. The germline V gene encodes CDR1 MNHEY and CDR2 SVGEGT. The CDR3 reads CASVTSGWNEQFF. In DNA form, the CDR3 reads TGTGCCAGCGTGACTAGCGGATGGAATGAGCAGTTCTTC.

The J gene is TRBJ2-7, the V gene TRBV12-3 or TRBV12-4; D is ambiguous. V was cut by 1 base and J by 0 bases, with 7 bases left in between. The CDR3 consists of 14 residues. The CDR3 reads CASSLGAYSYEQYF. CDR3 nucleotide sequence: TGTGCCAGCAGTTTAGGGGCATACTCCTACGAGCAGTACTTC.

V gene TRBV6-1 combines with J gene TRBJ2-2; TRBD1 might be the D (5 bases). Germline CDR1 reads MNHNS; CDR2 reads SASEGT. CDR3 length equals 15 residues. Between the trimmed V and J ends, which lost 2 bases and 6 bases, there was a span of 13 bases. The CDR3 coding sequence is TGTGCCAGCAGTGAATTACGGACACACGCCGGGGAGCTGTTTTTT. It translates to CASSELRTHAGELFF.

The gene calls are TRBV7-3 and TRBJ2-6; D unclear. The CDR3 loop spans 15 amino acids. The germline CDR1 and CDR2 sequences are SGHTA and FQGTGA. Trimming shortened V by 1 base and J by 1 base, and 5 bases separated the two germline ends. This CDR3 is CASSLMSSGANVLTF. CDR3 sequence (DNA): TGTGCCAGCAGCTTAATGTCTTCTGGGGCCAACGTCCTGACTTTC.

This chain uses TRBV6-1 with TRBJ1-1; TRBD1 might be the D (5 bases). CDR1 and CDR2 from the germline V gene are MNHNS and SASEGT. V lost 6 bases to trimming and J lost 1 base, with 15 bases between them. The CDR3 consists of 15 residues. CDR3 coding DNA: TGTGCCAGCAGCGACCAGGGTATCGAGAACACTGAAGCTTTCTTT. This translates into CASSDQGIENTEAFF.

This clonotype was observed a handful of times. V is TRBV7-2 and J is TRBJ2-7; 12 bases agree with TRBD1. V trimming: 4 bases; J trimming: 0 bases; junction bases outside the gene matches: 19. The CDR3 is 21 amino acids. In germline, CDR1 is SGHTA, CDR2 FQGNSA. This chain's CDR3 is CASSSPTAGTGGIGDSYEQYF. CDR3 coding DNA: TGTGCCAGCAGCTCACCAACGGCCGGGACAGGGGGCATCGGGGACTCCTACGAGCAGTACTTC. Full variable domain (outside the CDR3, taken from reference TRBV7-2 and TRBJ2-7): GAGVSQSPSNKVTEKGKDVELRCDPISGHTALYWYRQSLGQGLEFLIYFQGNSAPDKSGLPSDRFSAERTGGSVSTLTIQRTQQEDSAVYLCASSSPTAGTGGIGDSYEQYFGPGTRLTVT.

The CDR3 here is CASSLDPGWGNTIYF. CDR3 coding DNA: TGTGCCAGCAGCTTGGACCCGGGTTGGGGAAACACCATATATTTT. The V call is TRBV5-5, the J call TRBJ1-3; the D is unclear. V dropped 0 bases and J dropped 4 bases, with 11 bases sitting between them. Germline V gives CDR1 SGHKS, CDR2 YYEKEE (reference sequence). The CDR3 is made up of 15 amino acids. Combining the CDR3 with reference TRBV5-5 and TRBJ1-3 gives the whole variable domain DAGVTQSPTHLIKTRGQQVTLRCSPISGHKSVSWYQQVLGQGPQFIFQYYEKEERGRGNFPDRFSARQFPNYSSELNVNALLLGDSALYLCASSLDPGWGNTIYFGEGSWLTVV.

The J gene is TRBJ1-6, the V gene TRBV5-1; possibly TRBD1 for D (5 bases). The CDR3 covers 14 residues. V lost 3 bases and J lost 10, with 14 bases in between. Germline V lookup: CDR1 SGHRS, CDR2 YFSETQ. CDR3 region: CASSSAGKGSPLHF. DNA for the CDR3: TGCGCCAGCAGCTCGGCAGGGAAGGGATCACCCCTCCACTTT.

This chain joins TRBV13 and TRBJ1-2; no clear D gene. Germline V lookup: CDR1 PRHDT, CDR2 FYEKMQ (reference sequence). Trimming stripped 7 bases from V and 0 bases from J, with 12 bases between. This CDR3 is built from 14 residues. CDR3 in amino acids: CASTEWYANYGYTF. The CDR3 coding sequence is TGTGCCAGCACCGAGTGGTATGCTAACTATGGCTACACCTTC.

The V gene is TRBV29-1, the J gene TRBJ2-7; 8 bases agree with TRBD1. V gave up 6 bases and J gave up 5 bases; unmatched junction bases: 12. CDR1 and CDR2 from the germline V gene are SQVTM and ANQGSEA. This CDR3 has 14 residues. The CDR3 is CSVDTGTGANEQYF. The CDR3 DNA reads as TGCAGCGTAGACACCGGGACAGGAGCAAACGAGCAGTACTTC.

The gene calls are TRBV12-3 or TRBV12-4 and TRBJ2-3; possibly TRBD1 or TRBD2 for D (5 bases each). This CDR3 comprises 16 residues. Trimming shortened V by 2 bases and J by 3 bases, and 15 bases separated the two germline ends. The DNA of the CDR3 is TGTGCCAGCAGTTTACGTCGGGACCATGGGACAGATACGCAGTATTTT. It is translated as CASSLRRDHGTDTQYF.

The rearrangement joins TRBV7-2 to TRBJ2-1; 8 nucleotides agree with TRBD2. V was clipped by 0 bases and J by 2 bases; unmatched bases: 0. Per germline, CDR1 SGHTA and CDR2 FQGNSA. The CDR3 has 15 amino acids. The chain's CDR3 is CASSLALAAYNEQFF. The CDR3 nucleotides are TGTGCCAGCAGCTTAGCACTAGCGGCCTACAATGAGCAGTTCTTC. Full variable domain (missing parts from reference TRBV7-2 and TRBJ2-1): GAGVSQSPSNKVTEKGKDVELRCDPISGHTALYWYRQSLGQGLEFLIYFQGNSAPDKSGLPSDRFSAERTGGSVSTLTIQRTQQEDSAVYLCASSLALAAYNEQFFGPGTRLTVL.

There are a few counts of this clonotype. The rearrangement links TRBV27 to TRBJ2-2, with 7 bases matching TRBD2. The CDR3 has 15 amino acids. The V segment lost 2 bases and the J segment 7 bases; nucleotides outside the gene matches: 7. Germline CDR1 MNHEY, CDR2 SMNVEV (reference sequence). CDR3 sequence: CASSLMGGTLGELFF. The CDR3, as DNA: TGTGCCAGCAGTTTAATGGGGGGGACTCTCGGGGAGCTGTTTTTT.

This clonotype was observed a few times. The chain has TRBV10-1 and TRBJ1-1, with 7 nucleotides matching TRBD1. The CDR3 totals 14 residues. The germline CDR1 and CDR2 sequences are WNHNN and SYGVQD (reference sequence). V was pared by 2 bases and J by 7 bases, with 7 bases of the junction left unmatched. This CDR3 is CASSERGGGGEAFF. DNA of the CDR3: TGCGCCAGCAGTGAGCGAGGGGGCGGAGGTGAAGCTTTCTTT.

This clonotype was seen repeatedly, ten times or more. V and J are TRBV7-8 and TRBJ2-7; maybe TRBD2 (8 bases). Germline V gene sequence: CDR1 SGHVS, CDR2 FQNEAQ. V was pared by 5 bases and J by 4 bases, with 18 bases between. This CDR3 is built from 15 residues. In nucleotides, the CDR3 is TGTGCCAGCAGCACGGGAGGGGGCGCAAGATACGAGCAGTACTTC. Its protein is CASSTGGGARYEQYF.

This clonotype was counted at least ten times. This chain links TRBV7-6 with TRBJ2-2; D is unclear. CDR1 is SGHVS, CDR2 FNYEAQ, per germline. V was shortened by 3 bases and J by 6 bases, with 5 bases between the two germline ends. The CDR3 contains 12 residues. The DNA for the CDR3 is TGTGCCAGCAGCTTTCGATCCGGGGAGCTGTTTTTT. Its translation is CASSFRSGELFF.